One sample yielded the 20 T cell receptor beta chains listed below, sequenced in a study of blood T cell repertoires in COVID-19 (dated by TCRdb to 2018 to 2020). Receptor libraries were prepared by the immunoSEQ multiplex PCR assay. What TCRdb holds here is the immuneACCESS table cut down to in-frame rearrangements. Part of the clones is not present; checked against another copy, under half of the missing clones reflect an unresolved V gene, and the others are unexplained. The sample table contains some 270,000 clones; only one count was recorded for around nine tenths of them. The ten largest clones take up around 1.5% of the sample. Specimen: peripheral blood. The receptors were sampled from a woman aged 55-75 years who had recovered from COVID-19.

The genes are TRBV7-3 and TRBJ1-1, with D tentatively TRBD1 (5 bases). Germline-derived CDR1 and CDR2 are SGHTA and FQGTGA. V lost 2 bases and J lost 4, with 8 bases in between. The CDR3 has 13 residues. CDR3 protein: CASSLSRATEAFF. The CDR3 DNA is TGTGCCAGCAGCTTATCCAGGGCCACTGAAGCTTTCTTT.

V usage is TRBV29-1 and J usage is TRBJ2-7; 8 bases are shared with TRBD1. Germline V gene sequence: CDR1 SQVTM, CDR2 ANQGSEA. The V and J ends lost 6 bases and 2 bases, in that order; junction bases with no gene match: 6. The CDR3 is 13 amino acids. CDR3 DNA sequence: TGCAGCGTAGCCTCAGGGGGCGCCTACGAGCAGTACTTC. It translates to CSVASGGAYEQYF.

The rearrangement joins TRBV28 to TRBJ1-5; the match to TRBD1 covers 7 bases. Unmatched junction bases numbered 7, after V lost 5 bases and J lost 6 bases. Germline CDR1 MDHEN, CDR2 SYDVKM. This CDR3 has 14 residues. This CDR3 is CASSPPDRFQPQHF. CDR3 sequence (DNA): TGTGCCAGCAGTCCCCCGGACAGGTTTCAGCCCCAGCATTTT. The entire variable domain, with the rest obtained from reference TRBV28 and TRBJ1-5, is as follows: DVKVTQSSRYLVKRTGEKVFLECVQDMDHENMFWYRQDPGLGLRLIYFSYDVKMKEKGDIPEGYSVSREKKERFSLILESASTNQTSMYLCASSPPDRFQPQHFGDGTRLSIL.

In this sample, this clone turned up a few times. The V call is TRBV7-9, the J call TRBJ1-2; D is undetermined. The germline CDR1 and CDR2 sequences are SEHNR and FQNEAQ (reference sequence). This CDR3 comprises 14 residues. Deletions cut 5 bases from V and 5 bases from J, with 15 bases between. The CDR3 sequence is CASSPRGGNYGYTF. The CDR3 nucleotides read TGTGCCAGCAGCCCCCGAGGAGGGAATTATGGCTACACCTTC. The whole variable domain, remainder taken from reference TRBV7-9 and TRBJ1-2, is DTGVSQNPRHKITKRGQNVTFRCDPISEHNRLYWYRQTLGQGPEFLTYFQNEAQLEKSRLLSDRFSAERPKGSFSTLEIQRTEQGDSAMYLCASSPRGGNYGYTFGSGTRLTVV.

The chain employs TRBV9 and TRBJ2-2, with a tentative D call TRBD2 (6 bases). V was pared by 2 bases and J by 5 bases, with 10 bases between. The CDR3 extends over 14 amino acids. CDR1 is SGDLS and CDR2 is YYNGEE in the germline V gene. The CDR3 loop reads CASSVAGPTGELFF. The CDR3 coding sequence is TGTGCCAGCAGCGTGGCGGGGCCAACCGGGGAGCTGTTTTTT. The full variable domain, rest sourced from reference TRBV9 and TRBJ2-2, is DSGVTQTPKHLITATGQRVTLRCSPRSGDLSVYWYQQSLDQGLQFLIQYYNGEERAKGNILERFSAQQFPDLHSELNLSSLELGDSALYFCASSVAGPTGELFFGEGSRLTVL.

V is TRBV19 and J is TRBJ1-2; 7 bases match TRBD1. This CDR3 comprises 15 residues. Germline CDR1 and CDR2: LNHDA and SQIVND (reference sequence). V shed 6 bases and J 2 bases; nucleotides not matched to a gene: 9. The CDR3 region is CASRTEGAENYGYTF. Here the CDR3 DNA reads TGTGCCAGTAGGACGGAGGGGGCAGAAAACTATGGCTACACCTTC.

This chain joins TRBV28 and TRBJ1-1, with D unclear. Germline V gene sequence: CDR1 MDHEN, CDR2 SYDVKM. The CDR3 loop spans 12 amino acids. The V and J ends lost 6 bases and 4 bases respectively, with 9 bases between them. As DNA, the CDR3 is TGTGCCAGCAGGAGGGTGTCCACTGAAGCTTTCTTT. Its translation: CASRRVSTEAFF.

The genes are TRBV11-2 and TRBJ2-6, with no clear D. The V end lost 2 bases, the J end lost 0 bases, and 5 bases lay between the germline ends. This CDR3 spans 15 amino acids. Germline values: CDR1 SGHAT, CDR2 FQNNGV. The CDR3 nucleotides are TGTGCCAGCAGCTTACGGAGCTCTGGGGCCAACGTCCTGACTTTC. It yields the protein CASSLRSSGANVLTF.

The CDR3 sequence is CASSLVRLAGGVTDTQYF. CDR3 DNA sequence: TGTGCCAGCAGCTTAGTAAGACTAGCGGGGGGGGTCACAGATACGCAGTATTTT. The chain employs TRBV11-2 and TRBJ2-3; 14 bases align to TRBD2. This CDR3 is built from 18 residues. J was trimmed by 2 bases and V by 1 base; bases with no gene match: 5. Germline values: CDR1 SGHAT, CDR2 FQNNGV.

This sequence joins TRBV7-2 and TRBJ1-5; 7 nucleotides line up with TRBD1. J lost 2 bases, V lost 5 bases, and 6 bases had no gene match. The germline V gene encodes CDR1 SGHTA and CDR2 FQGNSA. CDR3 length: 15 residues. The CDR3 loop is CASSQQGGRNQPQHF. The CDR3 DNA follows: TGTGCCAGCAGCCAGCAGGGGGGCCGCAATCAGCCCCAGCATTTT.

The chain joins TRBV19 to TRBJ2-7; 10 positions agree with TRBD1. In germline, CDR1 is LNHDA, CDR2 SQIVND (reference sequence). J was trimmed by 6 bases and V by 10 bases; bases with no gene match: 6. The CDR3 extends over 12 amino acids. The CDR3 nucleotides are TGTGCCACCCGGGACAGGGGAGCCGAGCAGTACTTC. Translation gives CATRDRGAEQYF.

The CDR3 nucleotides are TGTGCCAGCGGAACGGGACAGGGAATAACTGAAGCTTTCTTT. It codes for CASGTGQGITEAFF. The chain uses TRBV19 and TRBJ1-1; TRBD1 agrees at 9 bases. The J segment lost 5 bases and the V segment lost 9 bases, leaving 10 bases of the junction unmatched. The CDR3 is made up of 14 amino acids. Germline CDR1 and CDR2: LNHDA and SQIVND (reference sequence).

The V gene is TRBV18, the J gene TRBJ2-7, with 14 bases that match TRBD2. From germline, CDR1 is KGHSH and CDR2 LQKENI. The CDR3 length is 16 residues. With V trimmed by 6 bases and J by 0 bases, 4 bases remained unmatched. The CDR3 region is CASSRTSGGYSYEQYF. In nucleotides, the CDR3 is TGTGCCAGCTCTCGGACTAGCGGGGGGTACTCCTACGAGCAGTACTTC.

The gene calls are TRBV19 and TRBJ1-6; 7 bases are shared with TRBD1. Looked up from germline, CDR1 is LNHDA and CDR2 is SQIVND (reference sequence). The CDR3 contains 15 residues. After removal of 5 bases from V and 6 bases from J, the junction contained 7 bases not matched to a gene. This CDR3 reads CASSPPGGGNSPLHF. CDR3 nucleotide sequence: TGTGCCAGTAGTCCTCCAGGGGGTGGTAATTCACCCCTCCACTTT.

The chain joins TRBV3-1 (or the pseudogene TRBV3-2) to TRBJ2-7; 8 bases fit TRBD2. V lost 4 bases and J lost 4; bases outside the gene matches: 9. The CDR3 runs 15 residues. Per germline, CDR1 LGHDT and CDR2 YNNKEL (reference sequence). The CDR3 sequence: CASSPMGAGVYEQYF. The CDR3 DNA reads TGTGCCAGCAGCCCGATGGGAGCGGGGGTTTACGAGCAGTACTTC.

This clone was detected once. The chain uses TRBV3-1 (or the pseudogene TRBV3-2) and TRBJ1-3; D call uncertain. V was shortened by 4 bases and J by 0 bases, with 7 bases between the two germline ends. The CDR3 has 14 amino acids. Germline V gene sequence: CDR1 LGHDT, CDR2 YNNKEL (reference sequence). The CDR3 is CASSPRHSGNTIYF. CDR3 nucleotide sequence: TGTGCCAGCAGCCCGCGCCACTCTGGAAACACCATATATTTT.

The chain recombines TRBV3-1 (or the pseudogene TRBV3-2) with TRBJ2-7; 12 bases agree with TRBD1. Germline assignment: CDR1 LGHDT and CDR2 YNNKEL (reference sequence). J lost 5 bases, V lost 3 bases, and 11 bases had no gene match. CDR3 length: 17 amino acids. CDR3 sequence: CASSQYSPGQGANEQYF. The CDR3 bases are TGTGCCAGCAGCCAGTACTCGCCGGGACAGGGGGCCAACGAGCAGTACTTC.

CDR3 loop: CASSPDFTGTYEQYF. In DNA, the CDR3 is TGCGCCAGCAGCCCGGACTTTACGGGGACCTACGAGCAGTACTTC. The V and J genes are TRBV4-3 and TRBJ2-7; possible D gene TRBD2, 5 bases. Germline loops: CDR1 LGHNA, CDR2 YSLEER. V lost 4 bases, J lost 2 bases, and 15 bases lay in between. The CDR3 has 15 residues.

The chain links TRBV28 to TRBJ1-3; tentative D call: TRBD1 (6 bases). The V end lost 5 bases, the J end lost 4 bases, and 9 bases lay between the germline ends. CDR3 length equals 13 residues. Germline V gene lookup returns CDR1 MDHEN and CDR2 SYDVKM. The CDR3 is CASSRDTGNTIYF. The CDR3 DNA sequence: TGTGCCAGCAGTCGGGACACGGGAAACACCATATATTTT.

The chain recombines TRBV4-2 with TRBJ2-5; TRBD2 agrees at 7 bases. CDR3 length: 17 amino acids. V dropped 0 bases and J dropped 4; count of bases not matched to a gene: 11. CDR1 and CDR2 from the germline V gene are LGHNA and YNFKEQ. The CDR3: CASSQDLRGTGRETQYF. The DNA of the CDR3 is TGTGCCAGCAGCCAAGACTTGCGGGGGACGGGGAGAGAGACCCAGTACTTC.